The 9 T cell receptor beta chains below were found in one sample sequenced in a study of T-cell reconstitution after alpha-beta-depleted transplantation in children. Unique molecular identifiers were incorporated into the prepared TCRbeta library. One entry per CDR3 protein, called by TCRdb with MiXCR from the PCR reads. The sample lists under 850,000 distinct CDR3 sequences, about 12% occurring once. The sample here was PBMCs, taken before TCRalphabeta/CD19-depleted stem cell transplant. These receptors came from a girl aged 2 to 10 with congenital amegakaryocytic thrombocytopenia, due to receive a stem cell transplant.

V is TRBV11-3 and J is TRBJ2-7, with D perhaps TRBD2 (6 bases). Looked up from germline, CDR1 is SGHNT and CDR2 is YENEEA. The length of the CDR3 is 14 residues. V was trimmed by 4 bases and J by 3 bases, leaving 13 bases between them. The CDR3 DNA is TGTGCCAGCAGCTACCTTAGCGGAGGCTACGAGCAGTACTTC. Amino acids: CASSYLSGGYEQYF.

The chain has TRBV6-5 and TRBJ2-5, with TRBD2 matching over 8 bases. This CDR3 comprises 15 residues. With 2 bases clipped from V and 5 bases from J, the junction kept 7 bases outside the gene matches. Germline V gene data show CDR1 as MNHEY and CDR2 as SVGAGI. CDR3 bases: TGTGCCAGCAGTTACGAAGCGGGAGACGGGGAGACCCAGTACTTC. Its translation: CASSYEAGDGETQYF.

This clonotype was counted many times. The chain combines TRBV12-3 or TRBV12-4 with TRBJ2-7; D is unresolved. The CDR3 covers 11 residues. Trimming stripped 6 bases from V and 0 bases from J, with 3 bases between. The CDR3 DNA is TGTGCCAGCAGCCACTCCTACGAGCAGTACTTC. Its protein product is CASSHSYEQYF.

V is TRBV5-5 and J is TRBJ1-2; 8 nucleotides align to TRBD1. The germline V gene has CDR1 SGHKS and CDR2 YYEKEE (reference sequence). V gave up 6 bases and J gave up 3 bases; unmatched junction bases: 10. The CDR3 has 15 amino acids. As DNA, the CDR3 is TGTGCCAGCACCCCCATGGACAGGGTCTACTATGGCTACACCTTC. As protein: CASTPMDRVYYGYTF. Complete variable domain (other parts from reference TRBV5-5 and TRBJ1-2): DAGVTQSPTHLIKTRGQQVTLRCSPISGHKSVSWYQQVLGQGPQFIFQYYEKEERGRGNFPDRFSARQFPNYSSELNVNALLLGDSALYLCASTPMDRVYYGYTFGSGTRLTVV.

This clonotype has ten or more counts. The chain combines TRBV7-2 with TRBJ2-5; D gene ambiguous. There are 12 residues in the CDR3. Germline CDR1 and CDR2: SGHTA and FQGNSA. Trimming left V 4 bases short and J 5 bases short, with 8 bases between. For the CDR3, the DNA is TGTGCCAGCAGCTCATTGTGGGAGACCCAGTACTTC. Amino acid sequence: CASSSLWETQYF.

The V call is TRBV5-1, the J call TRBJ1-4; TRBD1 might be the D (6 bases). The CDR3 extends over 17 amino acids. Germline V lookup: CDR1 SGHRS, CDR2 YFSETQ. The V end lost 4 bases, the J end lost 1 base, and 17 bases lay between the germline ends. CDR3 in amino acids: CASSPRLGQLTNEKLFF. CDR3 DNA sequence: TGCGCCAGCAGCCCGAGGCTTGGACAGTTAACTAATGAAAAACTGTTTTTT.

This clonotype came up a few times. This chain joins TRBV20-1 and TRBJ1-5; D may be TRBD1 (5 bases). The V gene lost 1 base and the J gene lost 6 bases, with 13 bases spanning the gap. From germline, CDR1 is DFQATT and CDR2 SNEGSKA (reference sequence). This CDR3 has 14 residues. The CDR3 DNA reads TGCAGTGCTAGAGCTGGGGGTGTCGGTCAGCCCCAGCATTTT. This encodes CSARAGGVGQPQHF.

The CDR3 is CATSRFQGTDTQYF. The CDR3 DNA follows: TGTGCCACCAGCAGGTTCCAAGGCACAGATACGCAGTATTTT. This rearrangement joins TRBV15 to TRBJ2-3; D unclear. Germline loops: CDR1 LNHNV, CDR2 YYDKDF (reference sequence). With 3 bases removed from V and 1 base from J, the gap between germline ends came to 8 bases. The CDR3 sequence is 14 residues long.

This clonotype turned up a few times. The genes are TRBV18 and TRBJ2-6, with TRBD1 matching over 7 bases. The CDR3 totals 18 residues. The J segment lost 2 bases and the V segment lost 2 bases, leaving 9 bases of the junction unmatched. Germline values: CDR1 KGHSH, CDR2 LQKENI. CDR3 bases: TGTGCCAGCTCACCAGAGGGACAGTCTATCACTGGGGCCAACGTCCTGACTTTC. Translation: CASSPEGQSITGANVLTF.